Below are 8 T cell receptor beta chains sequenced from a single sample in a study of OX40 agonist ivuxolimab in advanced cancers. The table came from immunoSEQ multiplex PCR; TCRdb's copy has only in-frame clones and leaves some out. The sample has some 60,000 clones, 85% to 95% seen once. The specimen comprised CD4+ or CD8+ T cells sorted from blood, sampled in a trial of the OX40 agonist ivuxolimab. These receptors were collected from an adult with an advanced solid tumor such as melanoma, head and neck, liver or kidney cancer.

The gene calls are TRBV5-6 and TRBJ2-7, with D perhaps TRBD1 (6 bases). Germline V CDR1 and CDR2: SGHDT, YYEEEE. The CDR3 is made up of 13 amino acids. Trimming cost V 7 bases and J 3 bases, with 14 bases left between them. CDR3 in DNA: TGTGCCAGCGCAGGGGCGAGGAACTACGAGCAGTACTTC. Translation gives CASAGARNYEQYF.

J is TRBJ2-3 and V is TRBV7-6; a weak D match, TRBD2 (5 bases). Germline V gene data show CDR1 as SGHVS and CDR2 as FNYEAQ. Trimming took off 0 bases at V and 6 bases at J, with 10 bases between the two ends. This CDR3 has 14 amino acids. The CDR3 here is CASSLASGLDTQYF. For the CDR3, the DNA is TGTGCCAGCAGCTTAGCGTCGGGGTTGGATACGCAGTATTTT.

The gene calls are TRBV4-3 and TRBJ1-1, with D tentatively TRBD1 (5 bases). Germline CDR1 and CDR2: LGHNA and YSLEER. The CDR3 contains 15 residues. The V gene lost 0 bases and the J gene lost 4 bases, with 12 bases spanning the gap. The CDR3, as DNA: TGCGCCAGCAGCCAAGATCTGGGGGTAGGCACTGAAGCTTTCTTT. Protein sequence: CASSQDLGVGTEAFF.

The rearrangement links TRBV5-4 to TRBJ1-2, with D unclear. Trimming pared 0 bases from V and 6 bases from J, leaving 12 bases between. This CDR3 has 14 amino acids. Germline loops: CDR1 SGHNT, CDR2 YYREEE (reference sequence). The CDR3 region is CASSLAGGLHGYTF. The CDR3 bases are TGTGCCAGCAGCTTGGCGGGAGGGTTGCATGGCTACACCTTC.

CDR3 amino acids: CASSSRGPELFF. The CDR3 bases are TGTGCCAGCAGCTCCAGGGGCCCGGAGCTGTTTTTT. V usage is TRBV7-6 and J usage is TRBJ2-2, with D possibly matching TRBD1 (6 bases). The V gene's germline CDR1 is SGHVS and CDR2 FNYEAQ. V was clipped by 4 bases and J by 10 bases, with 10 bases between them. The CDR3 runs 12 residues.

The rearrangement joins TRBV6-1 to TRBJ2-3; 10 bases line up with TRBD2. Germline V CDR1 and CDR2: MNHNS, SASEGT. V gave up 4 bases and J gave up 2 bases; unmatched junction bases: 12. This CDR3 region has 18 residues. CDR3 amino acids: CASSAPWVTSGPTDTQYF. The DNA for the CDR3 is TGTGCCAGCAGTGCCCCATGGGTGACTAGCGGGCCCACAGATACGCAGTATTTT.

The V gene is TRBV4-2, the J gene TRBJ2-7; maybe TRBD2 (6 bases). The CDR3 is made up of 16 amino acids. Trimming took off 5 bases at V and 0 bases at J, with 17 bases between the two ends. Germline V gene sequence: CDR1 LGHNA, CDR2 YNFKEQ. CDR3 in amino acids: CASSEGPLALSYEQYF. The DNA of the CDR3 is TGTGCCAGCAGCGAAGGACCCCTAGCGCTCTCCTACGAGCAGTACTTC.

The V gene is TRBV11-2, the J gene TRBJ1-2, with 8 nucleotides matching TRBD1. V gave up 1 base and J gave up 8 bases; unmatched junction bases: 9. The CDR3 runs 15 residues. Germline V gene lookup returns CDR1 SGHAT and CDR2 FQNNGV. In nucleotides, the CDR3 is TGTGCCAGCAGCTTAGGCCCTTCAGGGGGCAAAGGCTACACCTTC. It codes for CASSLGPSGGKGYTF.